The present T cell receptor beta chain was sequenced within a study of identical twins. Study results and limitations: Analyses of zero insertions could, in part, be confounded by invariant MAIT and iNKT cells. Insertions were reduced in abundant cord blood beta clonotypes but not in memory repertoires.

Healthy Caucasians supplied all donations. As concerns this clonotype: The antigen remains unidentified.

Carrying unique molecular identifiers, the cDNA also gained a universal primer site through template switching. A single record per CDR3 protein comes from TCRdb applying MiXCR to the 5' RACE reads. This table has about 460,000 distinct CDR3 sequences, more than 13% appearing once. Germline V gene lookup returns CDR1 MNHNY and CDR2 SVGAGI (reference sequence). The ends were cut back, 11 bases at V and 3 bases at J, with 13 bases in the middle. CDR3 length: 12 residues. A further study also used this sample, focusing on yellow fever vaccine responses in identical twins.

The chain combines TRBV6-6 with TRBJ1-1; D is unresolved. This clonotype was sampled from a woman in her late teens or twenties in good health. The sequencing sample was made of CD4+ T cells sorted from blood. DNA for the CDR3: TGTGCCCACAAGGGTTCCGACACTGAAGCTTTCTTT. Protein sequence: CAHKGSDTEAFF.